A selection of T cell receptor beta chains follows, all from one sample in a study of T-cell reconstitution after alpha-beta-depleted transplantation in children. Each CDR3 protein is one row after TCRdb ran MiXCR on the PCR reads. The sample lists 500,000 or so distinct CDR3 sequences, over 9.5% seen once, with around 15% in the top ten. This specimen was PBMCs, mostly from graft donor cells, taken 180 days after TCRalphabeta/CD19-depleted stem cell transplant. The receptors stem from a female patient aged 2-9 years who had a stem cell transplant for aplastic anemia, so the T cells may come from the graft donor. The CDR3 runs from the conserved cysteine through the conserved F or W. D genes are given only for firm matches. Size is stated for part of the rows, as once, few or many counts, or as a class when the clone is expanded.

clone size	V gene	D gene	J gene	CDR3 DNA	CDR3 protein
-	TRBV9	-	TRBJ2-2	TGTGCCAGCAGCCTAGCTGCGTCCGGGGAGCTGTTTTTT	CASSLAASGELFF
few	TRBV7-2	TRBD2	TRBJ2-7	TGTGCCAGCAGCTTAGTCCTGACTAGCCTTCTGGTCTACGAGCAGTACTTC	CASSLVLTSLLVYEQYF
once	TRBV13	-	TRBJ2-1	TGTGCCAGCAGCTTGGGGTTGGGGGGATGGGGGCGGAATGAGCAGTTCTTC	CASSLGLGGWGRNEQFF
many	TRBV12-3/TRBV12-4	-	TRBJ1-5	TGTGCCAGCAGTTTGGCAGGGACCAATCAGCCCCAGCATTTT	CASSLAGTNQPQHF
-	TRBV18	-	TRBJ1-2	TGTGCCAGCTCACCAAAGGGTGCTAACTATGGCTACACCTTC	CASSPKGANYGYTF
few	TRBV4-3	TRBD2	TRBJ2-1	TGCGCCAGCAGCCGGGCGGGAGACTACAATGAGCAGTTCTTC	CASSRAGDYNEQFF
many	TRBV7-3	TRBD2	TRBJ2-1	TGTGCCAGCAGCGCGCGGACTAGCGGGGGCAGGGATGAGCAGTTCTTC	CASSARTSGGRDEQFF
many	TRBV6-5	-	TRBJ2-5	TGTGCCAGCAGCCAGTCTTGGGGGGCTGTCGGGGAGACCCAGTACTTC	CASSQSWGAVGETQYF
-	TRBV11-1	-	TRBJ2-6	TGTGCCAGCAGCTCCATACTCCGGGACGCGGGCTCTGGGGCCAACGTCCTGACTTTC	CASSSILRDAGSGANVLTF
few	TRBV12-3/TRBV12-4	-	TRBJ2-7	TGTGCCAGCTCCGGGGACGGGTCCTACGAGCAGTACTTC	CASSGDGSYEQYF
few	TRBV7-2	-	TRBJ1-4	TGTGCCAGCAGAGACCGGGGACGGTCTAATGAAAAACTGTTTTTT	CASRDRGRSNEKLFF
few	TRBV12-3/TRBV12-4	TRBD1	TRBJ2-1	TGTGCCAGCAGCCCTACCCGGACAGGGAGCTCCTACAATGAGCAGTTCTTC	CASSPTRTGSSYNEQFF
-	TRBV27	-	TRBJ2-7	TGTGCCAGCAGTTTATCCTACGGGACAAATCCCTACGAGCAGTACTTC	CASSLSYGTNPYEQYF
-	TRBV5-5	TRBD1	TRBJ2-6	TGTGCCAGCAGCAGGGACAGTACCTGGGCCAACGTCCTGACTTTC	CASSRDSTWANVLTF
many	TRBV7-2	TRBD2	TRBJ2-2	TGTGCCAGCAGTCCCGGACTAGCGGGGCTTAACACCGGGGAGCTGTTTTTT	CASSPGLAGLNTGELFF
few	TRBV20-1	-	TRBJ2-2	TGCAGTGCTCAACTACTAGACCCGAACACCGGGGAGCTGTTTTTT	CSAQLLDPNTGELFF